This T cell receptor (beta chain) is from a study of cytomegalovirus exposure and HLA in healthy donors. On this clone itself: The antigen remains undetermined.

Germline V gene data show CDR1 as SGHDN and CDR2 as FVKESK. Trimming pared 4 bases from V and 0 bases from J, leaving 10 bases between. The CDR3 loop spans 15 amino acids. TCRdb's copy holds only in-frame clones and misses some; the assay was immunoSEQ multiplex PCR. The sample carries roughly 250,000 clones, around 86% recorded once. Findings and limits, study-wide: Rare TCR sequences predominated, though certain public TCRs were found in many donors.

The sequence came from a woman younger than 45 in good health and CMV-seropositive. Sequenced: PBMCs. The chain combines TRBV14 with TRBJ1-3, with D maybe TRBD1 (6 bases). This CDR3 is CASSRGQSSGNTIYF. The CDR3 DNA sequence: TGTGCCAGCAGCCGTGGACAGAGCTCTGGAAACACCATATATTTT.